These T cell receptor beta chains were read from a single sample in a study of metastatic and nonmetastatic thyroid tumors. TCRdb reanalyzed the PCR reads via MiXCR. Here the sample spans about 20,000 clones, more than 20% being singletons. Sequencing was performed on blood. The source of these receptors is a male donor with papillary thyroid cancer or a benign thyroid nodule (not recorded which). Some clones in this sample may be carry-over from other donors' samples. The CDR3 runs from the conserved cysteine through the conserved F or W. Each record gives: D gene, clone size, V gene, J gene, CDR3 DNA, CDR3 protein. D genes are given only for firm matches. Rows give clone size only sometimes, using once, few, many, or a class for an expanded clone.

TRBD1	few	TRBV6-1	TRBJ1-1	TGTGCCAGCAGCTTGAAGGCAGCAGGACAGGGGGAAACTTTCTTT	CASSLKAAGQGETFF
TRBD2	NA	TRBV7-3	TRBJ2-1	TGTGCCAGCAGCTTAAAGAGCGGGGCCTCCTACAATGAGCAGTTCTTC	CASSLKSGASYNEQFF
NA	NA	TRBV19	TRBJ2-1	TGTGCCAGTGGGACGTTGAGCTCCTACAATGAGCAGTTCTTC	CASGTLSSYNEQFF
NA	many	TRBV10-2	TRBJ1-5	TGCGCCAGCAGCAGGGGTGACAATCAGCCCCAGCATTTT	CASSRGDNQPQHF
TRBD2	many	TRBV20-1	TRBJ2-7	TGCAGTGCTAGAGGCCTACTAGCGGGCGCTGGCTACGAGCAGTACTTC	CSARGLLAGAGYEQYF
NA	few	TRBV6-1	TRBJ2-1	TGTGCCAGCAATGCGTATGAGCAGTTCTTC	CASNAYEQFF
TRBD2	once	TRBV20-1	TRBJ2-5	TGCAGTGCTAGTTCCGGGGGGGCCCAAGAGACCCAGTACTTC	CSASSGGAQETQYF
NA	NA	TRBV6-5	TRBJ2-7	TGTGCCAGCAGTTACGGAGTCAGACCTGGGGGTAACTACGAGCAGTACTTC	CASSYGVRPGGNYEQYF
TRBD2	many	TRBV6-1	TRBJ2-1	TGTGCCAGCAGTGAAGCTGCGGGAGGGGACTACAATGAGCAGTTCTTC	CASSEAAGGDYNEQFF
NA	few	TRBV7-8	TRBJ1-1	TGTGCCAGCAGCTTAGGACGAAAGAGCACTGAAGCTTTATTT	CASSLGRKSTEALF
TRBD2	NA	TRBV11-3	TRBJ2-1	TGTGCCAGCAGCCCCTTGAGGAGCGGGGCTGAGCAGTTCTTC	CASSPLRSGAEQFF
TRBD1	few	TRBV6-1	TRBJ1-2	TGTGCCAGCAGGCCGGAGCAGGGGGCTAATGGCTACACCTTC	CASRPEQGANGYTF
NA	many	TRBV2	TRBJ1-4	TGTGCCAGCAGTGATCTCAGGGTGGGAGGGCGGCATGAAAAACTGTTTTTT	CASSDLRVGGRHEKLFF
TRBD1	many	TRBV19	TRBJ2-3	TGTGCCAGTAGTATAGTGGGTTTTCTAGGACAGGGGGCGGCAGATACGCAGTATTTT	CASSIVGFLGQGAADTQYF
NA	NA	TRBV19	TRBJ2-7	TGTGCCAGCAGCCCAACCGGGGGGCCATCCTACGAGCAGTACTTC	CASSPTGGPSYEQYF
NA	few	TRBV6-1	TRBJ1-1	TGTGCCAGCAGCTGGAGGGGGGAAAGCGCTGAAGCTTTCTTT	CASSWRGESAEAFF
NA	many	TRBV28	TRBJ1-5	TGTGCCAGCAGTGCCGGGGCCCACCTCCAGCCCCAGCATTTT	CASSAGAHLQPQHF
NA	many	TRBV4-2	TRBJ1-1	TGTGCCAGCAGCCAAGAGTTGGGGTACACTGAAGCTTTCTTT	CASSQELGYTEAFF
TRBD1	NA	TRBV30	TRBJ1-2	TGTGCCTGGAGGCCGGCCGGGACAGGGGTGGGTGGCTACACCTTC	CAWRPAGTGVGGYTF
TRBD2	many	TRBV11-2	TRBJ2-5	TGTGCCAGCAGGGGACTGACTAGCGGGAGAAGCCGAGAGACCCAGTACTTC	CASRGLTSGRSRETQYF
NA	many	TRBV5-1	TRBJ2-3	TGCGCCAGCAGCCAGCGCACAGATACGCAGTATTTT	CASSQRTDTQYF
TRBD1	NA	TRBV6-1	TRBJ1-2	TGTGCCAGCAGTAGGGACAGGCACTATGGCTACACCTTC	CASSRDRHYGYTF
NA	many	TRBV24-1	TRBJ2-5	TGTGCCACCAGTGCCCCAGGGTCACGCCAAGAGACCCAGTACTTC	CATSAPGSRQETQYF
TRBD1	many	TRBV20-1	TRBJ2-1	TGCAGTGCTAGACGGGACAGGGCCTACAATGAGCAGTTCTTC	CSARRDRAYNEQFF
NA	many	TRBV7-2	TRBJ2-1	TGTGCCAGCAGCCTACCCCAGGGTGGGCGCAATGAGCAGTTCTTC	CASSLPQGGRNEQFF
TRBD2	once	TRBV19	TRBJ2-3	TGTGCCAGTAGTACCGGACTAGGCACTAGCACAGATACGCAGTATTTT	CASSTGLGTSTDTQYF
NA	NA	TRBV7-9	TRBJ1-2	TGTGCCAGCAGCCCCTGGACGGCTCTTCCCCAAGGCTACACCTTC	CASSPWTALPQGYTF
TRBD1	many	TRBV6-1	TRBJ2-7	TGTGCCAGCAGTTATTCTACAGGGGGAACCTACGAGCAGTACTTC	CASSYSTGGTYEQYF
NA	many	TRBV29-1	TRBJ2-7	TGCAGCACCCGCGGGACATCAATTGACGAGCAGTACTTC	CSTRGTSIDEQYF
NA	many	TRBV20-1	TRBJ2-3	TGCAGTGCTAGATCTGGGGCGCACAGCACAGATACGCAGTATTTT	CSARSGAHSTDTQYF
TRBD1	once	TRBV5-8	TRBJ1-4	TGTGCCAGCAGCCCGACAGGGGGCCTTGGTGAAAAACTGGTTTTT	CASSPTGGLGEKLVF
TRBD2	many	TRBV6-1	TRBJ2-7	TGTGCCAGCATGTCGGTAGCGGGAGGGATAGTAGTACGCGAGCAGTACTTC	CASMSVAGGIVVREQYF
TRBD2	few	TRBV6-5	TRBJ2-2	TGTGCCAGCAGTTACGGGACTAGCGGGGGGGCGAACACCGGGGAGCTGTTTTTT	CASSYGTSGGANTGELFF
NA	many	TRBV27	TRBJ2-7	TGTGCCAGCAGTTTATCCACTGGGGAAGGTTCCTACGAGCAGTACTTC	CASSLSTGEGSYEQYF
NA	many	TRBV28	TRBJ1-3	TGTGCCAGCAGTTTTTGGGGCTCTGGAAACACCATATATTTT	CASSFWGSGNTIYF
NA	few	TRBV6-1	TRBJ2-1	TGTGCCAGCCAGCATGGGACACTTTACAATGAGCAGTTCTTC	CASQHGTLYNEQFF
NA	many	TRBV9	TRBJ2-5	TGTGCCAGCAGCGTAGGGGATCTAGTTCAAGAGACCCAGTACTTC	CASSVGDLVQETQYF
NA	many	TRBV18	TRBJ2-3	TGTGCCAGCTCACCAGGCAAAGATACGCAGTATTTT	CASSPGKDTQYF
NA	many	TRBV6-5	TRBJ2-5	TGTGCCAGCAGTTACTCCGCGGGACTAGAGACCCAGTACTTC	CASSYSAGLETQYF
TRBD2	many	TRBV12-3/TRBV12-4	TRBJ2-5	TGTGCCAGCAGTCGGACCCTGGGACTAGCGGGAGGTAACCAAGAGACCCAGTACTTC	CASSRTLGLAGGNQETQYF
TRBD1	NA	TRBV20-1	TRBJ2-4	TGCAGTGCTCTAGGGGGCCGCGGGACAGGCAAAAACATTCAGTACTTC	CSALGGRGTGKNIQYF
NA	many	TRBV28	TRBJ2-7	TGTGCCAGCAGTTGGGGAGGACATCTGAAAGGCCCTACGAAGCAGTACTTC	CASSWGGHLKGPTKQYF
TRBD1	many	TRBV20-1	TRBJ2-7	TGCAGTGCCCTGGGACAGGGGAGCTCCTACGAGCAGTACTTC	CSALGQGSSYEQYF
TRBD1	NA	TRBV6-1	TRBJ1-1	TGTGCCAGCAGTGAAGGAGGGGACAGGCGGGGGAAAGCTTTCTTT	CASSEGGDRRGKAFF
NA	few	TRBV6-1	TRBJ1-5	TGTGCCACCCGATCCAGGGGATGGGGCAATCAGCCCCGGCATTTT	CATRSRGWGNQPRHF
NA	NA	TRBV6-5	TRBJ1-1	TGTCCCAGCAGTTACTCGAAACAGCAGAACACAGAAGCTTTCTTT	CPSSYSKQQNTEAFF
NA	NA	TRBV6-1	TRBJ1-1	TGTGCCAGCAGTGATGATCCGGGACACCGATCCAGAGCTTTCTTT	CASSDDPGHRSRAFF